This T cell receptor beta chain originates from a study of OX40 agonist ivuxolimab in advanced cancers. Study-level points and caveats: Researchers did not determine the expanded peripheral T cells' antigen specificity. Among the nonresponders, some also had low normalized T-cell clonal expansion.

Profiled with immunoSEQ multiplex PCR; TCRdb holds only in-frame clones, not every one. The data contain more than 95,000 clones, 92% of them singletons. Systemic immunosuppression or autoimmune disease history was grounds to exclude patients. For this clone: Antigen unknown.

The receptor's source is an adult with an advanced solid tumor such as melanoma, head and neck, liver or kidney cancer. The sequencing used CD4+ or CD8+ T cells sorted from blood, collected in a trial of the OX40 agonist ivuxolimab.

CDR3 nucleotides: TGTGCCAGCAGCCGGGACAGGGGAGGGTATAATGAAAAACTGTTTTTT. Amino acid sequence: CASSRDRGGYNEKLFF. This rearrangement joins TRBV9 to TRBJ1-4; 10 bases are shared with TRBD1. The V and J ends lost 4 bases and 4 bases, in that order; junction bases with no gene match: 7. Looked up from germline, CDR1 is SGDLS and CDR2 is YYNGEE. The CDR3 spans 16 residues.